These T cell receptor beta chains were read from a single sample in a study of persistence of HIV-infected CD4 T cells. The table came from immunoSEQ multiplex PCR; TCRdb's copy has only in-frame clones and leaves some out. Seen here are about 46,000 clones, just under 90% observed once, and the top ten hold 2.5% to 4%. For these receptors, no antigen is known. Sequences were derived from CD4+ T cells sorted from PBMCs after 18-hour stimulation, sampled from a patient who received antiretroviral therapy. The receptors shown here come from an adult woman with HIV who was CMV-seropositive. Each CDR3 is given with its conserved first and last residue. A D gene is named only where the DNA matches it firmly. Only some rows state a clone size, as once, few, many or a class for expanded clones.

D gene	clone size	J gene	V gene	CDR3 DNA	CDR3 protein
TRBD1	-	TRBJ1-2	TRBV4-3	TGCGCCAGCAGCCAATCCAGACAGGGCTATGGCTACACCTTC	CASSQSRQGYGYTF
-	-	TRBJ1-6	TRBV27	TGTGCCAGCAGTTTCCGGACCAATTCACCCCTCCACTTT	CASSFRTNSPLHF
-	-	TRBJ1-3	TRBV16	TGTGCCAGCAGCCCTATGGGGTTTTCTCCTAGAAACACCATATATTTT	CASSPMGFSPRNTIYF
-	once	TRBJ2-3	TRBV27	TGTGCCAGCAGTTTCCCCGGAGAGATATCCACAGATACGCAGTATTTT	CASSFPGEISTDTQYF
-	-	TRBJ2-3	TRBV19	TGTGCCAGCAAAGGAACCACAGATACGCAGTATTTT	CASKGTTDTQYF
-	-	TRBJ2-1	TRBV6-4	TGTGCCAGCAGCGCGGGACAGACCTACAATGAGCAGTTCTTC	CASSAGQTYNEQFF
-	-	TRBJ2-5	TRBV5-6	TGTGCCAGCAGCTACCAAGAGACCCAGTACTTC	CASSYQETQYF
-	-	TRBJ1-2	TRBV28	TGTGCCAGCAGTTTATCGGGGGGGGGCTATGGCTACACCTTC	CASSLSGGGYGYTF
-	-	TRBJ2-1	TRBV9	TGTGCCAGCAGCTCCAGACAGGCCTCCTACAATGAGCAGTTCTTC	CASSSRQASYNEQFF
-	-	TRBJ1-5	TRBV7-2	TGTGCCAGCAGCTTAACACCCCTGGGCAATCAGCCCCAGCATTTT	CASSLTPLGNQPQHF
-	-	TRBJ2-1	TRBV2	TGTGCCAGCAGTGGGTCGGAATCCTACAATGAGCAGTTCTTC	CASSGSESYNEQFF
TRBD2	once	TRBJ2-5	TRBV5-1	TGCGCCAGCAGCTTTCTAGCGGGAGTTGAAATCCAAGAGACCCAGTACTTC	CASSFLAGVEIQETQYF
-	-	TRBJ1-1	TRBV7-9	TGTGCCAGCAGCTTAAACAGCAACCCGAACACTGAAGCTTTCTTT	CASSLNSNPNTEAFF
-	-	TRBJ1-2	TRBV5-4	TGTGCCAGCAGCTTGGATTGGCGTCATACTAACTATGGCTACACCTTC	CASSLDWRHTNYGYTF
-	few	TRBJ2-7	TRBV10-1	TGCGCCAGCAGTGAGCTGGGCAGGGGACGAGGCGAGCAGTACTTC	CASSELGRGRGEQYF
-	-	TRBJ2-1	TRBV11-3	TGTGCCAGCAGCTTAGTCCTAGGAGTGGGCGATGAGCAGTTCTTC	CASSLVLGVGDEQFF
-	-	TRBJ2-7	TRBV10-1	TGCGCCAGCAGTGAGCGGCTGGGGGCGAATATCCACGAGCAGTACTTC	CASSERLGANIHEQYF
-	-	TRBJ1-4	TRBV7-8	TGTGCCAGCAGTCTGGACTTATTGGGAGCTAATGAAAAACTGTTTTTT	CASSLDLLGANEKLFF
TRBD2	once	TRBJ2-3	TRBV10-1	TGCGCCAGCAGTCGAACCGGGACTAGCCCCACAGATACGCAGTATTTT	CASSRTGTSPTDTQYF
-	-	TRBJ1-1	TRBV28	TGTGCCAGCAGTTTACCCGGGACCATGAACACTGAAGCTTTCTTT	CASSLPGTMNTEAFF
-	-	TRBJ1-1	TRBV2	TGTGCCAGCAGGGCCAGTATTACTGAAGCTTTCTTT	CASRASITEAFF
TRBD1	once	TRBJ2-7	TRBV27	TGTGCCAGCAGTTACCGGGACAGGGGATACGAGCAGTACTTC	CASSYRDRGYEQYF
TRBD2	once	TRBJ2-5	TRBV13	TGTGCCAGCAGCTTAGCCTTGACGGGGGGTGAGACCCAGTACTTC	CASSLALTGGETQYF
-	once	TRBJ1-1	TRBV18	TGTGCCAGCTCACCACTTTCTTGGAACACTGAAGCTTTCTTT	CASSPLSWNTEAFF
-	-	TRBJ1-1	TRBV29-1	TGCAGCGTTATGCCCCGCCTGAACACTGAAGCTTTCTTT	CSVMPRLNTEAFF
-	-	TRBJ2-7	TRBV3-1/TRBV3-2	TGTGCCAGCAGCAAAGTCTCCTCCTACGAGCAGTACTTC	CASSKVSSYEQYF
TRBD1	-	TRBJ2-7	TRBV5-1	TGCGCCAGCAGCTTGGGGGCGACAGGGGGAGGCGAGCAGTACTTC	CASSLGATGGGEQYF
-	-	TRBJ2-1	TRBV5-6	TGTGCCAGCAGCTTGCGGGCCCCCTCCTACAATGAGCAGTTCTTC	CASSLRAPSYNEQFF
-	-	TRBJ1-6	TRBV9	TGTGCCAGCTCCGTAGCTGTGAATTCACCCCTCCACTTT	CASSVAVNSPLHF
TRBD1	-	TRBJ2-1	TRBV5-1	TGCGCCAGCATCCCGGACAGGGGGCGAAATGAGCAGTTCTTC	CASIPDRGRNEQFF
TRBD1	few	TRBJ1-1	TRBV16	TGTGCCAGCAGCCGTCGACAGGGAGCGAACACTGAAGCTTTCTTT	CASSRRQGANTEAFF
TRBD2	-	TRBJ2-3	TRBV11-3	TGTGCCAGCAGCTTAGGGCCAGCGGGGGGCACAGATACGCAGTATTTT	CASSLGPAGGTDTQYF
-	-	TRBJ1-5	TRBV12-3/TRBV12-4	TGTGCCAGCAGTTTTGGGTTGCGTCAGCCCCAGCATTTT	CASSFGLRQPQHF
-	-	TRBJ1-2	TRBV28	TGTGCCAGCAGTTTAGTAGCAGGCTCTAACTATGGCTACACCTTC	CASSLVAGSNYGYTF
TRBD1	-	TRBJ2-7	TRBV3-1/TRBV3-2	TGTGCCAGCAGCCAGAAGGGGACAGGGGGCGAGCAGTACTTC	CASSQKGTGGEQYF
-	-	TRBJ2-7	TRBV5-1	TGCGCCAGCAGCTCCCGGAGGTCTTCCGCTGGCGAGCAGTACTTC	CASSSRRSSAGEQYF
TRBD1	-	TRBJ2-3	TRBV5-4	TGTGCCAGCAGCCCGGGGACAGACCCCAGTACGCAGTATTTT	CASSPGTDPSTQYF
-	-	TRBJ1-6	TRBV11-3	TGTGCCAGCGGGGGGGGACGGACCAAGGGTTCCCTCCACTTT	CASGGGRTKGSLHF
TRBD1	-	TRBJ1-1	TRBV7-3	TGTGCCAGCAGCTTAGTCGGGACAGCCGTCACTGAAGCTTTCTTT	CASSLVGTAVTEAFF
TRBD1	-	TRBJ2-4	TRBV5-1	TGCGCCAGCAGCTTGGGACAGGGCTCGGACATTCAGTACTTC	CASSLGQGSDIQYF
-	-	TRBJ1-1	TRBV2	TGTGCCAGCAGTTATCAGGGTAACACTGAAGCTTTCTTT	CASSYQGNTEAFF
-	-	TRBJ1-2	TRBV10-3	TGTGCCATCACCCCCATAAGGGACGGAGGAGAGGATGGCTACACCTTC	CAITPIRDGGEDGYTF
TRBD1	-	TRBJ1-5	TRBV4-1	TGCGCCAGCAACCCCTTACTCGGGACAGGGAATCAGCCCCAGCATTTT	CASNPLLGTGNQPQHF
-	-	TRBJ1-5	TRBV20-1	TGCAGTGCTAGTGGAGGGACCGGAAGGGATCAGCCCCAGCATTTT	CSASGGTGRDQPQHF
TRBD1	-	TRBJ2-7	TRBV6-5	TGTGCCAGCAGCTCCGGGACAGGGGGCGACGAGCAGTACTTC	CASSSGTGGDEQYF
TRBD1	once	TRBJ1-5	TRBV19	TGTGCCAGTAGTATAGGAAGGGGGCGCGGTCAGCCCCAGCATTTT	CASSIGRGRGQPQHF
-	-	TRBJ1-1	TRBV7-2	TGTGCCAGCAGCCGTACATGGGCCGGGGAGACTGAAGCTTTCTTT	CASSRTWAGETEAFF
-	-	TRBJ2-7	TRBV5-1	TGCGCCAGCAGCGGGGGCCCACAGGGTTCCCTCTACGAGCAGTACTTC	CASSGGPQGSLYEQYF
-	-	TRBJ1-1	TRBV6-4	TGTGCCAGCAGCACCGGTGCCGGAGGAGAAGCTTTCTTT	CASSTGAGGEAFF
-	-	TRBJ2-1	TRBV7-9	TGTGCCAGCAGCTTATCCGACCCGAGGGCCTCGAAGTTCTTC	CASSLSDPRASKFF
-	-	TRBJ1-2	TRBV7-8	TGTGCCAGCAGCTGGGGTCGAGGAGCGATAGGCTACACCTTC	CASSWGRGAIGYTF
-	-	TRBJ1-5	TRBV5-6	TGTGCCAGCAGCTCAGGGGTAGGTGGCAATCAGCCCCAGCATTTT	CASSSGVGGNQPQHF
TRBD1	-	TRBJ1-5	TRBV19	TGTGCCAGTAGTGGGGGACAGGGGAGCAATCAGCCCCAGCATTTT	CASSGGQGSNQPQHF
-	-	TRBJ1-6	TRBV28	TGTGCCAGCAGTCGGTCAGGGGTGAGTTCACCCCTCCACTTT	CASSRSGVSSPLHF
TRBD1	-	TRBJ1-2	TRBV30	TGTGCCTGGAGTGGTGGGTTGGGGGCTAAGGGGGCCTATGGCTACACCTTC	CAWSGGLGAKGAYGYTF